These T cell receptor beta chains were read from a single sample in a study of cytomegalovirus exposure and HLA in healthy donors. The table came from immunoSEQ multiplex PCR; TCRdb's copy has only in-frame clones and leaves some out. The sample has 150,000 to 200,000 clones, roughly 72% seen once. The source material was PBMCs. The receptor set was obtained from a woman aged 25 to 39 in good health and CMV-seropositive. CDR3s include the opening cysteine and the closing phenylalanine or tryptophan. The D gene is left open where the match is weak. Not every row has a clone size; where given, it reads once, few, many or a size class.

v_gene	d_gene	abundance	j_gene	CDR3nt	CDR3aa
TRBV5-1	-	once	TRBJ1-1	TGCGCCAGCAGCCGACAGGCCTCGAACACTGAAGCTTTCTTT	CASSRQASNTEAFF
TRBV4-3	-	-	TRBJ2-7	TGCGCCAGCAGCCACCAGGGCAACGAGCAGTACTTC	CASSHQGNEQYF
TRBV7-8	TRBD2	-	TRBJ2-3	TGTGCCAGCAGCTTAACTAGCGGGGGCACAGATACGCAGTATTTT	CASSLTSGGTDTQYF
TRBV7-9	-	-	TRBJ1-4	TGTGCCAGCAGCTTAGTGTCAGGGGCCGAAAAACTGTTTTTT	CASSLVSGAEKLFF
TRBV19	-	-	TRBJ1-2	TGTGCCAGTGTTTGGCCCCAGGGTCGAGGCTACACCTTC	CASVWPQGRGYTF
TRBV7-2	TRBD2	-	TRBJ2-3	TGTGCCAGCAGCTTACCTAGCGGGGTTTTCACAGATACGCAGTATTTT	CASSLPSGVFTDTQYF
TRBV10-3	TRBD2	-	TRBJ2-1	TGTGCCATCAGTGGACTAGCGGGGGGGAGTGTCATGGATGAGCAGTTCTTC	CAISGLAGGSVMDEQFF
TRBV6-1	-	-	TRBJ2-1	TGTGCCAGCAGTGGACGGGGTTCTGCCTACAATGAGCAGTTCTTC	CASSGRGSAYNEQFF
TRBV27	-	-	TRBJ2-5	TGTGCCAGCAGCAGGGGTAAGGGAGAGACCCAGTACTTC	CASSRGKGETQYF
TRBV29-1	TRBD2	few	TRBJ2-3	TGCAGCGGGGGGGGACTCCACGGTGGCACAGATACGCAGTATTTT	CSGGGLHGGTDTQYF
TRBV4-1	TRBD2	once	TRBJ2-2	TGCGCCAGCAGCCAGGGACTAGCGGAGAACACCGGGGAGCTGTTTTTT	CASSQGLAENTGELFF
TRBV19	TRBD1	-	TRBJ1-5	TGTGCCAGTAGTAGACAGGGGGAAAACTCCAATCAGCCCCAGCATTTT	CASSRQGENSNQPQHF
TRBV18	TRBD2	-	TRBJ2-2	TGTGCCAGCTCACCAACACTAGCGGGATACACCGGGGAGCTGTTTTTT	CASSPTLAGYTGELFF
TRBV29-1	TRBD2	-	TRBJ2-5	TGCAGCGTAAAGGGACTAGCGGGAGGAGAGACCCAGTACTTC	CSVKGLAGGETQYF
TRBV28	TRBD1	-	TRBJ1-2	TGTGCCAGCAGTTTACTGGGACAGGGTGCCTATGGCTACACCTTC	CASSLLGQGAYGYTF
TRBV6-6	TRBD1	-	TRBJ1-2	TGTGCCAGCAGTTATTCGGGACAGGGGCAGGATGGCTACACCTTC	CASSYSGQGQDGYTF
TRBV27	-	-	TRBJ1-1	TGTGCCAGCAGCAGGGTGGCGAACACTGAAGCTTTCTTT	CASSRVANTEAFF
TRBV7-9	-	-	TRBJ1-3	TGTGCCAGCAGCATCGACCCCAGGGTCTCTGGAAACACCATATATTTT	CASSIDPRVSGNTIYF
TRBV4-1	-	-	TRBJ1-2	TGCGCCAGCAGCCAAGGGGAAGGGGCCAACTATGGCTACACCTTC	CASSQGEGANYGYTF
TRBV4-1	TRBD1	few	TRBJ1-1	TGCGCCAGCAGCCAACATGGGACAGGGACCTTGAACACTGAAGCTTTCTTT	CASSQHGTGTLNTEAFF
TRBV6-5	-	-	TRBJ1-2	TGTGCCAGCAGTCGCCCGTCGGGTGGTGACTATGGCTACACCTTC	CASSRPSGGDYGYTF
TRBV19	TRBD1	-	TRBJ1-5	TGTGCCAGTAGTATCTGGACAGGAGGCAATCAGCCCCAGCATTTT	CASSIWTGGNQPQHF
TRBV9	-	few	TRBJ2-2	TGTGCCAGCAGCGTAGCGACTCAAATGCACACCGGGGAGCTGTTTTTT	CASSVATQMHTGELFF
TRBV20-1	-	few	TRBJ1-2	TGCAGTGCTCCGGATGGCTACACCTTC	CSAPDGYTF
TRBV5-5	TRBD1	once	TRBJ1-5	TGTGCCAGCAGCTTGGGGACAGGACTTAATCAGCCCCAGCATTTT	CASSLGTGLNQPQHF
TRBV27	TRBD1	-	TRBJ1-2	TGTGCCAGCAGAGAATCAGGGGGGCTTAACTATGGCTACACCTTC	CASRESGGLNYGYTF
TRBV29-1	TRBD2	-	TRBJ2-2	TGCAGCGGAGTAGCGGGAGCGAACACCGGGGAGCTGTTTTTT	CSGVAGANTGELFF
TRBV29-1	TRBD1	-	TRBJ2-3	TGCAGCACTGAGGGGACAGGGGTCGGCGGAGGGCAGTATTTT	CSTEGTGVGGGQYF
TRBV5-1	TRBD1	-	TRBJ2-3	TGCGCCAGCGGAGGGACAGGGAAAGATACGCAGTATTTT	CASGGTGKDTQYF
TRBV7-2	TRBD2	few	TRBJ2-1	TGTGCCAGCGGATCTAGCGGGAGGCTCAATGAGCAGTTCTTC	CASGSSGRLNEQFF
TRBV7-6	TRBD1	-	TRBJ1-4	TGTGCCAGCAGCGCAAATTCACAGGGGGGGTATGAAAAACTGTTTTTT	CASSANSQGGYEKLFF
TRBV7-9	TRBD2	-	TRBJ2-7	TGTGCCAGCAGCCCGGTGATAGCGGGAGGGTTCTACGAGCAGTACTTC	CASSPVIAGGFYEQYF
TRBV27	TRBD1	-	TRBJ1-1	TGTGCCAGCAGCCCACAGGGGTGGAACACTGAAGCTTTCTTT	CASSPQGWNTEAFF
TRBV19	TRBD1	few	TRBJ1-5	TGTGCCAGTAGTACCGTTCACAGGGGGGTTAGCAATCAGCCCCAGCATTTT	CASSTVHRGVSNQPQHF
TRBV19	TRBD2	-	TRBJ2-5	TGTGCCAGTAGTATAGTACCCGCATCTAGCGGGACTATGCAAGAGACCCAGTACTTC	CASSIVPASSGTMQETQYF
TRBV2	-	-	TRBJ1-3	TGTGCCAGCAGTGAAACAGTGCCAGCCTCTGGAAACACCATATATTTT	CASSETVPASGNTIYF
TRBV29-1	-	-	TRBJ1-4	TGCAGCGTTGAAACAGGGCGGGAAAAACTGTTTTTT	CSVETGREKLFF
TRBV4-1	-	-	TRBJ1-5	TGCGCCAGCAGCCAAGAGGGTGGAATAGTTCAGGCCCAGCATTTT	CASSQEGGIVQAQHF
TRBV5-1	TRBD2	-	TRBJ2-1	TGCGCCAGCAGCGGGGGACTAGCGGCCAGCAATGAGCAGTTCTTC	CASSGGLAASNEQFF
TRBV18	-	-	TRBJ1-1	TGTGCCAGCTCACCCAAAACCGCGGGGGGTATGAACACTGAAGCTTTCTTT	CASSPKTAGGMNTEAFF
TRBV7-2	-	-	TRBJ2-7	TGTGCCAGCAGCTTAGAAACAGTCTCCTACGAGCAGTACTTC	CASSLETVSYEQYF
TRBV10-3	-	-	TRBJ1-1	TGTGCCATCAGTGAAACCAACGGAGCTTTCTTT	CAISETNGAFF
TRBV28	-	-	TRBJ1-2	TGTGCCAGCAGTCCCTTTCCGGAGGTAAACTATGGCTACACCTTC	CASSPFPEVNYGYTF
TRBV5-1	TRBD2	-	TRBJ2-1	TGCGCCAGCCGGACTAGCGGGGGGACCAATGAGCAGTTCTTC	CASRTSGGTNEQFF
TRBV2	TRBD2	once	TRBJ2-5	TGTGCCAGCAGTGAAGCGACTAGCGGGGGGGAGACCCAGTACTTC	CASSEATSGGETQYF
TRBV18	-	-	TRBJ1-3	TGTGCCAGCTCACCCGTAGGACGGGGGAGCTCTGGAAACACCATATATTTT	CASSPVGRGSSGNTIYF
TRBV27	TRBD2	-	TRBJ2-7	TGTGCCAGCAGTTTAACTAGCGGGAGGGCTAGCGAGCAGTACTTC	CASSLTSGRASEQYF
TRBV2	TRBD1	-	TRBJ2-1	TGTGCCAGCAGAAACCGGGACAGGGTGAAGAATGAGCAGTTCTTC	CASRNRDRVKNEQFF
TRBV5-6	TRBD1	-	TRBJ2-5	TGTGCCAGCAGCTGGACAGGACAGGAGACCCAGTACTTC	CASSWTGQETQYF